Following are 22 T cell receptor beta chains from one sample sequenced in a study of response to subunit inactivated influenza vaccine. TCRdb independently ran MiXCR on the RT-PCR reads; one entry per CDR3 protein. The data show under 200,000 distinct CDR3 sequences, 9.5% to 12% seen once. Here the sequenced sample was CD8+ T cells sorted from PBMCs, taken around 2 years after vaccination. These receptors were taken from a man in his fifties or sixties who received an inactivated influenza vaccine.

This clonotype came up many times. The V call is TRBV12-3 or TRBV12-4, the J call TRBJ2-3, with TRBD2 as a possible D gene (5 bases). The CDR3 covers 14 residues. The V end lost 3 bases, the J end lost 1 base, and 8 bases lay between the germline ends. The CDR3 loop reads CASSFNSGTDTQYF. The CDR3 DNA sequence: TGTGCCAGCAGTTTTAATAGCGGCACAGATACGCAGTATTTT.

This clonotype was seen many times. The chain uses TRBV7-9 and TRBJ1-1, with 7 bases fitting TRBD1. From germline, CDR1 is SEHNR and CDR2 FQNEAQ (reference sequence). Trimming removed 5 bases from V and 1 base from J; junction bases left unmatched: 1. The CDR3 consists of 13 residues. The CDR3 nucleotides are TGTGCCAGCAGCCCAGGGGGGAACACTGAAGCTTTCTTT. This codes for CASSPGGNTEAFF.

In its sample, this clonotype was seen a few times. This chain joins TRBV7-2 and TRBJ2-7; D may be TRBD2 (5 bases). The V gene's germline CDR1 is SGHTA and CDR2 FQGNSA. The CDR3 loop spans 14 amino acids. V lost 3 bases and J 2 bases, leaving 11 bases between the germline ends. This CDR3 reads CASSFGLSPYEQYF. CDR3 DNA sequence: TGTGCCAGCAGCTTCGGACTTTCCCCCTACGAGCAGTACTTC.

This clonotype was found a few times. The chain joins TRBV28 to TRBJ2-2; 14 bases map to TRBD2. V lost 5 bases and J lost 0; bases outside the gene matches: 8. The CDR3 totals 19 residues. Germline CDR1 reads MDHEN; CDR2 reads SYDVKM. Written as DNA, the CDR3 is TGTGCCAGCAGTGACCCGGGACTAGCGGGGGACGCGAACACCGGGGAGCTGTTTTTT. This gives the protein CASSDPGLAGDANTGELFF.

This clonotype was observed many times. The rearrangement joins TRBV29-1 to TRBJ2-7, with D hard to call. From germline, CDR1 is SQVTM and CDR2 ANQGSEA. V lost 8 bases and J lost 3, with 14 bases in between. CDR3 length equals 12 residues. For the CDR3, the DNA is TGCAGCACCCGAACAGTGAACTACGAGCAGTACTTC. This codes for CSTRTVNYEQYF.

Many counts were recorded for this clonotype. The V gene is TRBV7-9, the J gene TRBJ2-1; tentative D call: TRBD1 (6 bases). The CDR3 loop spans 16 amino acids. V lost 6 bases, J lost 7 bases, and 22 bases lay in between. Germline V lookup: CDR1 SEHNR, CDR2 FQNEAQ (reference sequence). The CDR3 DNA reads TGTGCCAGCAGTCCACCTCACAGTGGACAGAGGAATGAGCAGTTCTTC. Amino acids: CASSPPHSGQRNEQFF.

The V call is TRBV4-1, the J call TRBJ2-3, with TRBD2 matching 9 bases. Trimming took 4 bases from V and 0 from J; bases not matched to a gene: 5. Germline V gene sequence: CDR1 MGHRA, CDR2 YSYEKL. This CDR3 has 16 amino acids. The chain's CDR3 is CASSLLAGVSTDTQYF. The CDR3 coding sequence is TGCGCCAGCAGCCTCTTAGCGGGAGTTAGCACAGATACGCAGTATTTT.

This clonotype was picked up a small number of times. V and J are TRBV4-1 and TRBJ2-3, with D possibly matching TRBD2 (6 bases). Germline V gives CDR1 MGHRA, CDR2 YSYEKL. This CDR3 spans 16 amino acids. Trimming left V 3 bases short and J 2 bases short, with 15 bases between. The CDR3 loop reads CASSQYRDSYTDTQYF. In DNA, the CDR3 is TGCGCCAGCAGCCAGTACCGGGACTCCTACACAGATACGCAGTATTTT.

The CDR3 bases are TGTGCCACCAGCAGAGATCGTCACTATAATTCACCCCTCCACTTT. It is translated as CATSRDRHYNSPLHF. V and J are TRBV15 and TRBJ1-6; the D is unclear. The length of the CDR3 is 15 residues. Germline lookup yields CDR1 LNHNV and CDR2 YYDKDF (reference sequence). Trimming took 0 bases from V and 3 from J, leaving 6 bases between them.

The chain has TRBV28 and TRBJ2-3; D uncertain. The length of the CDR3 is 13 residues. Germline V gives CDR1 MDHEN, CDR2 SYDVKM. The germline V and J ends were trimmed by 5 bases and 2 bases, with 8 bases remaining between them. CDR3 DNA sequence: TGTGCCAGCAGTCCTCCTACCACAGATACGCAGTATTTT. It yields the protein CASSPPTTDTQYF.

In this sample, this clonotype turned up many times. This chain joins TRBV7-6 and TRBJ2-1; the D gene is possibly TRBD2 (5 bases). CDR3 length: 15 residues. V lost 2 bases to trimming and J lost 1 base, with 9 bases between them. CDR1 and CDR2 from the germline V gene are SGHVS and FNYEAQ. DNA for the CDR3: TGTGCCAGCAGCTTATACCTAGCTTCCTACAATGAGCAGTTCTTC. This encodes CASSLYLASYNEQFF.

The sample holds many counts of this clonotype. The V gene is TRBV27, the J gene TRBJ2-1, with 8 positions matching TRBD2. Trimming at V came to 8 bases and at J to 2 bases, leaving 5 bases not matched to a gene. Germline CDR1 MNHEY, CDR2 SMNVEV (reference sequence). The CDR3 has 14 amino acids. CDR3 loop: CASRSGGTYNEQFF. As DNA, the CDR3 is TGTGCCAGCCGGAGCGGGGGAACCTACAATGAGCAGTTCTTC.

The chain uses TRBV10-3 and TRBJ1-4; weak D call: TRBD1 (6 bases). There are 16 residues in the CDR3. Germline CDR1 and CDR2: ENHRY and SYGVKD. V lost 2 bases and J 6 bases, leaving 16 bases between the germline ends. CDR3 sequence: CAISEPHRDGDEKLFF. Here the CDR3 DNA reads TGTGCCATCAGTGAGCCCCACAGGGATGGCGATGAAAAACTGTTTTTT.

This clonotype has at least ten counts. The chain has TRBV7-2 and TRBJ1-5; D gene uncertain. CDR3 length: 14 residues. Germline V gives CDR1 SGHTA, CDR2 FQGNSA. Trimming stripped 5 bases from V and 7 bases from J, with 15 bases between. For the CDR3, the DNA is TGTGCCAGCAGCCCTGGCTACGGCAGCCAGCCCCAGCATTTT. Amino acid sequence: CASSPGYGSQPQHF.

This clonotype has ten or more counts. This chain connects TRBV29-1 to TRBJ1-2, with D maybe TRBD1 (6 bases). V was pared by 6 bases and J by 4 bases, with 21 bases between. The CDR3 has 15 residues. Per the germline V gene, CDR1 is SQVTM and CDR2 is ANQGSEA. This CDR3 is CSVEGIEDRTYGYTF. In DNA, the CDR3 is TGCAGCGTGGAGGGGATTGAGGACAGAACCTATGGCTACACCTTC.

The sample holds a few counts of this clonotype. The chain links TRBV4-3 to TRBJ2-7; 7 positions match TRBD1. The V gene's germline CDR1 is LGHNA and CDR2 YSLEER. Losses at the gene ends were 3 bases for V and 0 bases for J; bases not matched to a gene: 8. The CDR3 runs 16 residues. The CDR3 nucleotides are TGCGCCAGCAGCCAGGGGACAGCCAAGTCCTCCTACGAGCAGTACTTC. Protein sequence: CASSQGTAKSSYEQYF.

This clonotype came up a few times. The rearrangement links TRBV7-9 to TRBJ2-2; the D is unclear. V lost 4 bases, J lost 3 bases, and 12 bases lay in between. The CDR3 covers 15 residues. CDR1 and CDR2 (germline): SEHNR, FQNEAQ (reference sequence). The CDR3 DNA reads TGTGCCAGCAGCTCGACGGTACTGCACACCGGGGAGCTGTTTTTT. It specifies CASSSTVLHTGELFF.

The chain links TRBV29-1 to TRBJ2-1; TRBD2 matches at 12 bases. The CDR3 runs to 17 residues. The J segment lost 3 bases and the V segment lost 1 base, leaving 7 bases of the junction unmatched. Germline lookup yields CDR1 SQVTM and CDR2 ANQGSEA. The CDR3 sequence is CSVEATGLAGRYNEQFF. In DNA form, the CDR3 reads TGCAGCGTTGAAGCCACCGGACTAGCGGGGCGCTACAATGAGCAGTTCTTC.

The chain couples TRBV12-3 or TRBV12-4 to TRBJ2-1; 7 bases match TRBD1. J lost 1 base, V lost 4 bases, and 1 base had no gene match. This CDR3 is 14 amino acids long. CDR3 sequence reads: CASSSGGSYNEQFF. DNA of the CDR3: TGTGCCAGCAGTTCAGGGGGTTCCTACAATGAGCAGTTCTTC.

This sequence joins TRBV28 and TRBJ2-1; 8 bases agree with TRBD1. The V gene end was trimmed by 0 bases and the J gene end by 2 bases; junction bases not matched to a gene: 3. Germline assignment: CDR1 MDHEN and CDR2 SYDVKM. There are 16 residues in the CDR3. DNA of the CDR3: TGTGCCAGCAGTTTATGGCAGGGGGCCCCCTACAATGAGCAGTTCTTC. It translates to CASSLWQGAPYNEQFF.

This clonotype has a handful of counts. The chain uses TRBV5-1 and TRBJ2-2; possibly TRBD2 for D (5 bases). Trimming removed 3 bases at V and 5 bases at J, with 17 bases between. This CDR3 is built from 16 residues. The V gene's germline CDR1 is SGHRS and CDR2 YFSETQ. CDR3 bases: TGCGCCAGCAGCTCTTATCTTGAGGGTAATACCGGGGAGCTGTTTTTT. Amino acid sequence: CASSSYLEGNTGELFF.

This clonotype has just a few counts. J is TRBJ2-5 and V is TRBV12-3 or TRBV12-4, with D perhaps matching TRBD1 (6 bases). This CDR3 has 14 amino acids. Trimming removed 2 bases from V and 0 bases from J, with 7 bases in between. Here the CDR3 reads CASSLRGNQETQYF. CDR3 bases: TGTGCCAGCAGTTTAAGGGGGAACCAAGAGACCCAGTACTTC.